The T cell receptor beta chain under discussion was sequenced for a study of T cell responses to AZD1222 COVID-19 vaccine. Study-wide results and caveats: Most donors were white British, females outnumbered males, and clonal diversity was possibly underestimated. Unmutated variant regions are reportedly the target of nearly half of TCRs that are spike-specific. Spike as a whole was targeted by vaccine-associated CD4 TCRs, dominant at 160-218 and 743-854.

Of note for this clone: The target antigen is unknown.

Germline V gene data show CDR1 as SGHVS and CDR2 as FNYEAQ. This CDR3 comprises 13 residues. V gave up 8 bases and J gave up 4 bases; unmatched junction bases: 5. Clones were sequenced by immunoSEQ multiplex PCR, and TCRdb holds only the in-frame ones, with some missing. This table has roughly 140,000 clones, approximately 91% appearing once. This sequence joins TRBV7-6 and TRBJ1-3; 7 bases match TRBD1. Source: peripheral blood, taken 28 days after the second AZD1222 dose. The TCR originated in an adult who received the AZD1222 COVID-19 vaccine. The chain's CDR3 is CASSRGAGNTIYF. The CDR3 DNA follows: TGTGCCAGCTCCAGGGGGGCCGGAAACACCATATATTTT.